This T cell receptor beta chain was profiled in a study of spatial heterogeneity in lung cancer. Study-wide context: The correlation between TCR transcript counts in tumor regions and a T cell module score from matched bulk RNA-seq was strong. Study results and caveats: Mutation counts in tumors were tracked by counts of expanded intratumoral alpha and beta TCRs.

CDR1 and CDR2 (germline): SGHRS, YFSETQ. Trimming removed 0 bases at V and 5 bases at J, with 11 bases between. This CDR3 contains 14 residues. TCRdb re-called the 5' RACE reads through MiXCR, storing one row per CDR3 protein. The data hold some 5,500 distinct CDR3 sequences, with 14% observed a single time. As concerns this clonotype: The antigen is not known. Because the library targeted alpha chains, this beta chain is an off-target read whose size means little.

The time point denotes: sample taken at primary tumor resection. The study sequenced unsorted whole RNA from tumor, nontumor lung or frozen PBMC. This clonotype was sampled from a male donor with early-stage non-small cell lung cancer. Here the sequenced sample was lung tumor tissue, taken at surgery. This chain connects TRBV5-1 to TRBJ2-5; D perhaps matches TRBD2 (6 bases). CDR3 in amino acids: CASSLARGEETQYF. The CDR3 DNA is TGCGCCAGCAGCTTGGCCCGCGGGGAGGAGACCCAGTACTTC.